Listed below are T cell receptor beta chains from one sample, sequenced in a study of T cells after posttransplantation cyclophosphamide. Sequenced by immunoSEQ multiplex PCR; TCRdb stores in-frame clones only, minus some. The sample contains 15,000 to 20,000 clones, none occurring once; about 0.54% lies in the top ten. The source was PBMCs, collected after allogeneic stem cell transplant with posttransplant cyclophosphamide. These receptors originate from a female patient between 30 and 40 years old who received an allogeneic stem cell transplant from a related donor, was CMV-positive, and had no GVHD. Some T cells may have come from the graft donor. Each CDR3 is given with its conserved first and last residue. D genes are given only for firm matches. The size entry is marked missing in some rows and otherwise reads once, few, many or a size class.

D | size | J | V | CDR3 | DNA
TRBD1 | many | TRBJ2-7 | TRBV5-1 | CASSFTGGSYEQYF | TGCGCCAGCAGCTTTACAGGGGGCTCCTACGAGCAGTACTTC
TRBD1 | many | TRBJ1-4 | TRBV10-1 | CASSAGGIGKLFF | TGCGCCAGCAGTGCAGGGGGCATCGGAAAACTGTTTTTT
TRBD1 | many | TRBJ2-7 | TRBV2 | CASLSRDGTGNYEQYF | TGTGCCAGCCTCTCAAGAGACGGGACAGGGAATTACGAGCAGTACTTC
- | many | TRBJ1-2 | TRBV30 | CAWWLAGIEDGYTF | TGTGCCTGGTGGCTGGCAGGGATTGAAGATGGCTACACCTTC
- | many | TRBJ2-7 | TRBV7-9 | CASSLSGNSYEQYF | TGTGCCAGCAGCTTAAGCGGCAACTCCTACGAGCAGTACTTC
TRBD1 | many | TRBJ2-2 | TRBV6-1 | CASRAGTGDTGELFF | TGTGCCAGCAGGGCAGGGACAGGGGACACCGGGGAGCTGTTTTTT
TRBD1 | medium-sized | TRBJ1-5 | TRBV19 | CASSLGQSRQPQHF | TGTGCCAGTAGTCTGGGACAGTCTCGGCAGCCCCAGCATTTT
- | many | TRBJ1-5 | TRBV6-6 | CASSYSGAGNQPQHF | TGTGCCAGCAGTTACTCAGGGGCCGGCAATCAGCCCCAGCATTTT
- | many | TRBJ2-7 | TRBV4-3 | CASSQGGQKQQYF | TGCGCCAGCAGCCAAGGAGGACAAAAGCAGCAGTACTTC
- | many | TRBJ2-5 | TRBV29-1 | CSVEISNRAKTQYF | TGCAGCGTTGAAATCTCGAACAGGGCGAAGACCCAGTACTTC
- | many | TRBJ2-4 | TRBV21-1 | CASSTRDSLAKNIQYF | TGTGCCAGCAGCACCAGGGACAGCCTAGCCAAAAACATTCAGTACTTC
TRBD1 | few | TRBJ1-6 | TRBV5-1 | CASSWGTGYNHPLHF | TGCGCCAGCAGCTGGGGGACAGGGTACAATCACCCCCTCCACTTT
- | many | TRBJ2-5 | TRBV5-6 | CASSLLASSQETQYF | TGTGCCAGCAGCTTGCTTGCTAGCAGCCAAGAGACCCAGTACTTC
- | many | TRBJ2-1 | TRBV15 | CATSRVYGRSYNEQFF | TGTGCCACCAGCAGAGTTTACGGGAGATCCTACAATGAGCAGTTCTTC
TRBD1 | many | TRBJ2-7 | TRBV5-1 | CASSGGQGAREQYF | TGCGCCAGCAGCGGGGGACAGGGGGCTCGGGAGCAGTACTTC
- | many | TRBJ2-1 | TRBV2 | CADAEDTSYNEQFF | TGTGCCGACGCAGAGGACACTTCCTACAATGAGCAGTTCTTC
- | many | TRBJ2-5 | TRBV5-4 | CASSRRREETQYF | TGTGCCAGCAGCAGGAGGCGGGAAGAGACCCAGTACTTC
TRBD1 | - | TRBJ2-7 | TRBV7-8 | CASSLPKTGSAEQYF | TGTGCCAGCAGCTTACCCAAGACAGGGTCCGCCGAGCAGTACTTC
TRBD2 | many | TRBJ2-7 | TRBV7-9 | CASSPLGLAGMNEQYF | TGTGCCAGCAGCCCCCTGGGACTAGCGGGTATGAACGAGCAGTACTTC
- | many | TRBJ2-7 | TRBV11-2 | CASSLDLAFEQYF | TGTGCCAGCAGCTTAGATCTCGCGTTCGAGCAGTACTTC